Included here is one T cell receptor (beta chain) sequence, with context. The table lists this clonotype with a count of one. Its binding antigen is unknown. Per-nucleotide qualities are absent, and no much larger clonotype sits a single base away. A lone read offers only weak evidence. These data belong to a study of CD8 T cells in Susac syndrome (dated by TCRdb to between 2018 and 2021). Looking at the study overall: The study used repertoire sequencing to test whether antigen drove CD8+ T cell activation and differentiation in Susac syndrome. Points the paper makes about the study in general: The number of individuals in the TCR sequencing and HLA analysis was recognized as being relatively small.

High-throughput TCR beta sequencing profiled peripheral blood CD8+ and CD4+ T cells from healthy donors, Susac syndrome patients and multiple sclerosis patients. Multiple sclerosis controls were treatment-naive patients with stable or active relapsing-remitting disease fulfilling revised McDonald criteria. Bulk CD8+ and CD4+ T cells were purified magnetically by negative isolation, whereas CD8+ TEMRA cells were enriched by FACS. Blood was drawn into EDTA tubes, processed within 24 hours, and PBMCs were isolated by density gradient centrifugation. PBMCs intended for TCR sequencing were frozen in liquid nitrogen and were later thawed in a 37 degrees C water bath. A purity of at least 90% was achieved for sorted or isolated CD4+, CD8+ and CD8+ TEMRA cells. For CDR1 and CDR2, the germline V gene (reference sequence) lists LGHDT and YNNKEL. A distance of 11 bases separates the germline ends of V and J, which lose 1 base and 8 bases respectively. Taken from cysteine to phenylalanine, the CDR3 has 13 residues. The entry retains the CDR3 DNA only, 39 bases that are in frame from base 1.

RNA was extracted with the RNeasy kit and about 0.5 to 1 ug was reverse transcribed using random hexamers. The immunoSEQ multiplex PCR assay, which covers 54 Vbeta and 13 Jbeta segments, was used to amplify TCR beta CDR3 regions. PCR amplification bias was corrected by using a synthetic template baseline for primer optimization and computational correction. On the study's bioinformatics: Reads were annotated to V, D and J genes according to IMGT and were analyzed with immunoSEQ Analyzer, with only productive sequences retained. Clonality was calculated as one minus the Shannon entropy normalized by log2 of the number of productive unique sequences. For each patient and control, public and private clones were evaluated within the 100 most prevalent clones. Susac-specific clones were defined as absent from healthy and MS cohorts, some 1,000 published viral clones and other ImmuneACCESS disease sequences. TCRdb trimmed public reads at Q25 via fastp, called clones via MiXCR and kept in-frame beta chains. Rows merge per CDR3 protein into single entries with the most common DNA and genes. It is TCRdb's table, rather than the study itself, that gives the V and J calls and clone size. The sample has around 130,000 distinct CDR3 sequences on record, approximately 94% of them singletons. The top ten clonotypes cover 0.1% to 0.15% of the sample.

This sequence originates from a human donor with multiple sclerosis. Recombination joined TRBV3-1 with TRBJ1-1; tentative D gene TRBD1, with 5 bases matching. The sequencing sample was made of CD4+ T cells from PBMCs. The DNA reads TGTGCCAGCAGCCAAGGGGACTACTGGGAAGCTTTCTTT. The translation is CASSQGDYWEAFF.